The present TCR beta chain was sequenced within a study of T-cell reconstitution after alpha-beta-depleted transplantation in children. V lost 6 bases and J lost 10, with 12 bases in between. The CDR3 is 10 amino acids. CDR1 and CDR2 from the germline V gene are DFQATT and SNEGSKA (reference sequence). A TCRbeta library incorporating unique molecular identifiers was prepared. TCRdb re-analysed the PCR reads in MiXCR, keeping a single row per CDR3 protein. The profile shows about 91,000 distinct CDR3 sequences, roughly 8.4% of them singletons. Many counts were recorded for this clonotype. This rearrangement joins TRBV20-1 to TRBJ1-1; D is undetermined. The sample in question was PBMCs from the stem cell graft donor, obtained from the stem cell graft. This TCR came from a human donor who donated a stem cell graft to a child with congenital amegakaryocytic thrombocytopenia. The CDR3 bases are TGCAGTGCCAGTCGAGGTATAGCTTTCTTT. Translating it yields CSASRGIAFF.